One sample yielded the 22 T cell receptor beta chains listed below, sequenced in a study of T cells after yellow fever vaccination. TCRdb fed the 5' RACE reads into MiXCR, producing one record per CDR3 protein. The table has a few hundred thousand distinct CDR3 sequences, approximately 8% seen once. Source: PBMCs, taken approximately 40 days after the first yellow fever vaccination. The receptors come from a man between 18 and 35 years old who received the YFV17D yellow fever vaccine.

This clonotype was counted a few times. The rearrangement uses TRBV6-2 or TRBV6-3 and TRBJ2-1; 10 bases agree with TRBD2. The CDR3 runs 18 residues. Germline V lookup: CDR1 MNHEY, CDR2 SVGEGT. The junction had 14 bases not matched to a gene; V was cut back by 2 bases and J by 7 bases. The CDR3 spells CASSYGYSSGGIVNEQFF. CDR3 nucleotides: TGTGCCAGCAGTTACGGCTACTCTAGCGGGGGAATTGTAAATGAGCAGTTCTTC.

The chain links TRBV4-3 to TRBJ2-3; maybe TRBD2 (6 bases). Germline loops: CDR1 LGHNA, CDR2 YSLEER. The germline V and J ends were trimmed by 2 bases and 0 bases, with 12 bases remaining between them. CDR3 length equals 16 residues. CDR3 sequence reads: CASSQPHGGSTDTQYF. The CDR3 nucleotides read TGCGCCAGCAGCCAACCTCATGGGGGGAGCACAGATACGCAGTATTTT.

This clonotype was picked up many times. The J gene is TRBJ2-7, the V gene TRBV7-2; D possibly matches TRBD1 or TRBD2 (5 bases each). V was pared by 2 bases and J by 6 bases, with 11 bases between. This CDR3 is built from 13 residues. The germline V gene encodes CDR1 SGHTA and CDR2 FQGNSA. The CDR3 DNA reads as TGTGCCAGCAGCTTACGTCGTGGGGGCGAGCAGTACGTC. Translated: CASSLRRGGEQYV.

The J gene is TRBJ1-2, the V gene TRBV20-1; D remains ambiguous. The CDR3 runs 10 residues. The germline V gene has CDR1 DFQATT and CDR2 SNEGSKA (reference sequence). CDR3 in amino acids: CIPGGYGYTF. The CDR3 DNA reads as TGCATCCCGGGAGGCTATGGCTACACCTTC.

The rearrangement uses TRBV3-1 and TRBJ2-2; TRBD1 matches at 7 bases. This CDR3 has 15 residues. The V gene's germline CDR1 is LGHDT and CDR2 YNNKEL (reference sequence). V trimming: 4 bases; J trimming: 6 bases; junction bases outside the gene matches: 8. The CDR3 loop is CASSPRQGLAGELFF. In DNA form, the CDR3 reads TGTGCCAGCAGCCCCCGACAGGGATTGGCCGGGGAGCTGTTTTTT.

The gene calls are TRBV20-1 and TRBJ1-1; 11 bases align to TRBD1. Per the germline V gene, CDR1 is DFQATT and CDR2 is SNEGSKA (reference sequence). The CDR3 spans 15 residues. V lost 5 bases to trimming and J lost 3 bases; unmatched junction nucleotides: 8. This CDR3 reads CSARRTGGDYTEAFF. DNA for the CDR3: TGCAGTGCTCGACGGACAGGGGGCGATTACACTGAAGCTTTCTTT.

There are a few counts of this clonotype. The J gene is TRBJ2-1, the V gene TRBV4-1, with 9 positions matching TRBD2. The V gene's germline CDR1 is MGHRA and CDR2 YSYEKL. Trimming cost V 1 base and J 4 bases; bases outside gene matches: 2. CDR3 size: 15 residues. The CDR3 coding sequence is TGCGCCAGCAGCCAAGGTGCGGGGGGGTACAATGAGCAGTTCTTC. This codes for CASSQGAGGYNEQFF.

Only one count was recorded for this clonotype. This rearrangement joins TRBV18 to TRBJ1-5, with D perhaps TRBD1 (6 bases). This CDR3 has 16 residues. Germline V gene lookup returns CDR1 KGHSH and CDR2 LQKENI. Trimming took 2 bases from V and 3 from J, leaving 14 bases between them. CDR3 region: CASSPSAGALNQPQHF. The CDR3 nucleotides are TGTGCCAGCTCACCATCGGCAGGGGCCCTCAATCAGCCCCAGCATTTT.

Only a few counts were recorded for this clonotype. The DNA of the CDR3 is TGTGCCAGCAGTGGGGACAGAACGAACACCGGGGAGCTGTTTTTT. Amino acid sequence: CASSGDRTNTGELFF. The genes are TRBV2 and TRBJ2-2, with 7 bases matching TRBD1. Germline-derived CDR1 and CDR2 are SNHLY and FYNNEI. The CDR3 is 15 residues long. Losses at the gene ends were 4 bases for V and 0 bases for J; bases not matched to a gene: 2.

The rearrangement joins TRBV29-1 to TRBJ1-2; 10 bases are a match to TRBD1. The CDR3 is 14 amino acids. CDR1 is SQVTM and CDR2 is ANQGSEA in the germline V gene. J gave up 5 bases and V 7 bases, and 10 bases lay outside the gene matches. CDR3 nucleotides: TGCAGCGCCGGGACAGGGGCGCGACCGTATGGCTACACCTTC. Its translation: CSAGTGARPYGYTF.

The chain uses TRBV2 and TRBJ2-7, with 9 bases identical to TRBD1. With V trimmed by 7 bases and J by 4 bases, 8 bases remained unmatched. The germline CDR1 and CDR2 sequences are SNHLY and FYNNEI. The CDR3 is 14 amino acids. CDR3 protein: CASTTQGARYEQYF. As DNA, the CDR3 is TGTGCCAGCACCACACAGGGGGCGAGGTACGAGCAGTACTTC. Filled out from reference TRBV2 and TRBJ2-7, the complete variable domain reads EPEVTQTPSHQVTQMGQEVILRCVPISNHLYFYWYRQILGQKVEFLVSFYNNEISEKSEIFDDQFSVERPDGSNFTLKIRSTKLEDSAMYFCASTTQGARYEQYFGPGTRLTVT.

This chain links TRBV19 with TRBJ2-1; D gene unclear. V was clipped by 4 bases and J by 2 bases, with 12 bases between them. The length of the CDR3 is 15 residues. Per the germline V gene, CDR1 is LNHDA and CDR2 is SQIVND (reference sequence). The CDR3: CASSRPRVTYNEQFF. CDR3 bases: TGTGCCAGTAGTAGGCCTAGAGTAACCTACAATGAGCAGTTCTTC.

This clonotype was seen only a few times. V usage is TRBV7-9 and J usage is TRBJ2-1; D is undetermined. Deletions cut 7 bases from V and 7 bases from J, with 20 bases between. CDR3 size: 15 residues. The germline V gene encodes CDR1 SEHNR and CDR2 FQNEAQ (reference sequence). CDR3: CASTPGGSPSNEQFF. The CDR3 bases are TGTGCCAGCACCCCAGGTGGCTCCCCGTCTAATGAGCAGTTCTTC.

This chain links TRBV6-1 with TRBJ2-7; 7 nucleotides agree with TRBD1. The junction had 11 bases not matched to a gene; V was cut back by 5 bases and J by 4 bases. From germline, CDR1 is MNHNS and CDR2 SASEGT. The CDR3 consists of 15 residues. The CDR3 coding sequence is TGTGCCAGCAGTCGACAGGGTTCCTCCACGTACGAGCAGTACTTC. The encoded protein is CASSRQGSSTYEQYF.

This chain joins TRBV12-3 or TRBV12-4 and TRBJ2-7, with a tentative D call TRBD1 (5 bases). Trimming took off 6 bases at V and 7 bases at J, with 13 bases between the two ends. The CDR3 sequence is 12 residues long. CDR3 loop: CASRQGVEEQYF. Written as DNA, the CDR3 is TGTGCCAGCAGGCAAGGGGTTGAAGAGCAGTACTTC.

The chain joins TRBV20-1 to TRBJ1-2; TRBD1 is a possible D gene (5 bases). The V gene lost 0 bases and the J gene lost 4 bases, with 12 bases spanning the gap. The CDR3 is 14 residues long. The germline CDR1 and CDR2 sequences are DFQATT and SNEGSKA (reference sequence). This CDR3 reads CSARESGHGYGYTF. CDR3 DNA sequence: TGCAGTGCTAGAGAAAGTGGACACGGCTATGGCTACACCTTC.

This clonotype was detected ten times or more. V gene TRBV4-3 combines with J gene TRBJ2-5; D gene uncertain. With 3 bases removed from V and 2 bases from J, the gap between germline ends came to 13 bases. CDR3 length equals 15 residues. Germline V gene sequence: CDR1 LGHNA, CDR2 YSLEER. The CDR3 bases are TGCGCCAGCAGCCAGGGCCCGTGGGTACAAGAGACCCAGTACTTC. It yields the protein CASSQGPWVQETQYF.

This clonotype was counted between two and nine times. The chain uses TRBV6-1 and TRBJ2-2, with D tentatively TRBD2 (5 bases). This CDR3 has 14 residues. Between the trimmed V and J ends, which lost 6 bases and 2 bases, there was a span of 10 bases. CDR1 MNHNS and CDR2 SASEGT come from the germline V gene. The CDR3 sequence: CASRTSGNTGELFF. The CDR3 DNA reads TGTGCCAGCAGGACCAGCGGAAACACCGGGGAGCTGTTTTTT.

There are many counts of this clonotype. The chain is built from TRBV6-5 and TRBJ2-2; D call uncertain. The germline V gene encodes CDR1 MNHEY and CDR2 SVGAGI. Trimming removed 2 bases at V and 2 bases at J, with 9 bases between. CDR3 size: 15 residues. The DNA for the CDR3 is TGTGCCAGCAGTTACGGCCGGGTTAACACCGGGGAGCTGTTTTTT. It translates to CASSYGRVNTGELFF.

The chain employs TRBV19 and TRBJ2-1; D may be TRBD1 (5 bases). CDR1 is LNHDA and CDR2 is SQIVND in the germline V gene (reference sequence). The length of the CDR3 is 14 residues. V dropped 3 bases and J dropped 9 bases, with 15 bases sitting between them. The CDR3 DNA reads TGTGCCAGTAGTATTGCGCAGGGCCCGCGTGAGCAGTTCTTC. Its protein product is CASSIAQGPREQFF.

The V gene is TRBV4-1, the J gene TRBJ1-6; possibly TRBD1 for D (5 bases). V was clipped by 0 bases and J by 9 bases, with 12 bases between them. The germline V gene encodes CDR1 MGHRA and CDR2 YSYEKL. This CDR3 spans 15 amino acids. The CDR3 here is CASSQEVGGVSPLHF. Here the CDR3 DNA reads TGCGCCAGCAGCCAAGAGGTTGGGGGTGTTTCACCCCTCCACTTT.

This chain links TRBV5-1 with TRBJ1-1, with 8 bases aligning to TRBD1. With V trimmed by 7 bases and J by 0 bases, 11 bases remained unmatched. The CDR3 spans 16 residues. Germline CDR1 SGHRS, CDR2 YFSETQ. The chain's CDR3 is CASARGGQELNTEAFF. Written as DNA, the CDR3 is TGCGCCAGCGCTCGTGGGGGACAGGAGCTGAACACTGAAGCTTTCTTT. Drawing the rest from reference TRBV5-1 and TRBJ1-1, the complete variable domain is KAGVTQTPRYLIKTRGQQVTLSCSPISGHRSVSWYQQTPGQGLQFLFEYFSETQRNKGNFPGRFSGRQFSNSRSEMNVSTLELGDSALYLCASARGGQELNTEAFFGQGTRLTVV.